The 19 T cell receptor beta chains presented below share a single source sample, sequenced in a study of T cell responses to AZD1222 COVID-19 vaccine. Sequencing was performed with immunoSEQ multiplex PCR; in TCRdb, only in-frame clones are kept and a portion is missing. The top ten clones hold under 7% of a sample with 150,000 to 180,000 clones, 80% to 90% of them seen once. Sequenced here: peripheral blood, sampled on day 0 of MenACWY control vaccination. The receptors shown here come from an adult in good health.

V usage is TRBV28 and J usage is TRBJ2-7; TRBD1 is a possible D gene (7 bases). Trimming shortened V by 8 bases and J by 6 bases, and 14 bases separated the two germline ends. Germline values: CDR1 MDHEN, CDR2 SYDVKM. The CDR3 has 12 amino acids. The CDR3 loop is CASLVQGGEQYF. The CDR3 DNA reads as TGTGCCAGCCTCGTTCAGGGGGGCGAGCAGTACTTC.

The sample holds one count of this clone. CDR3 DNA sequence: TGTGCCAGCAGCGAGGCCAGAGCTTACACTGAAGCTTTCTTT. Translation: CASSEARAYTEAFF. The chain has TRBV6-5 and TRBJ1-1, with no clear D. Germline loops: CDR1 MNHEY, CDR2 SVGAGI. Trimming stripped 6 bases from V and 3 bases from J, with 14 bases between. This CDR3 contains 14 residues.

The CDR3 DNA reads as TGCGCCAGCAGTGCCTCCCGGGAAGGGGACCAGCATTTT. Translation gives CASSASREGDQHF. This chain uses TRBV10-2 with TRBJ1-5; a possible D gene is TRBD1 (5 bases). CDR3 length: 13 amino acids. V lost 4 bases and J 12 bases, leaving 16 bases between the germline ends. Germline V gene data show CDR1 as WSHSY and CDR2 as SAAADI.

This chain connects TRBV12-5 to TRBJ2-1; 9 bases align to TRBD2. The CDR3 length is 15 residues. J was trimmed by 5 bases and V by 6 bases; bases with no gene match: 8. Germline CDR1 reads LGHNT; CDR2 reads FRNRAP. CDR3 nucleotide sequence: TGTGCTAGTGGCCTTAGCGGGAGACGGAACAATGAGCAGTTCTTC. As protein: CASGLSGRRNNEQFF.

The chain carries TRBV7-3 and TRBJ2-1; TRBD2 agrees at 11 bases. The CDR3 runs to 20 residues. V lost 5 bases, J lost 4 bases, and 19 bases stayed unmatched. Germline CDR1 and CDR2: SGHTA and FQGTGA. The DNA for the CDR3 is TGTGCCAGCAGCACCCCAAAGGGGGGGACTAGCGGAGGTGTGTACAATGAGCAGTTCTTC. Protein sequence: CASSTPKGGTSGGVYNEQFF.

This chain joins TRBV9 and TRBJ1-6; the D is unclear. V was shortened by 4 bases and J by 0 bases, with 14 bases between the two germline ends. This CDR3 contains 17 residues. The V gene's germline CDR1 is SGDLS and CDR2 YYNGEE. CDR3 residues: CASSPLTESSYNSPLHF. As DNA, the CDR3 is TGTGCCAGCAGCCCCCTGACGGAAAGCTCCTATAATTCACCCCTCCACTTT.

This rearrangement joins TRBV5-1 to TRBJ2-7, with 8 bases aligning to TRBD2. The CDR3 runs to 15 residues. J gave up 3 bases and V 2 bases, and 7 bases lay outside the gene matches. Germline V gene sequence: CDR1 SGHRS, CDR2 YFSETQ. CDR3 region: CASSFTSGVDYEQYF. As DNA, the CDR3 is TGCGCCAGCAGCTTCACTAGCGGTGTGGACTACGAGCAGTACTTC.

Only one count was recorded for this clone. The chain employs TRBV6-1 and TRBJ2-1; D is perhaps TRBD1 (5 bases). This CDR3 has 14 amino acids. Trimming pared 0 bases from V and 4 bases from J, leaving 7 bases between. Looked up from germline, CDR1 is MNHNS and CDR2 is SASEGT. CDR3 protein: CASSEATGYNEQFF. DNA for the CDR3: TGTGCCAGCAGTGAAGCAACAGGTTACAATGAGCAGTTCTTC.

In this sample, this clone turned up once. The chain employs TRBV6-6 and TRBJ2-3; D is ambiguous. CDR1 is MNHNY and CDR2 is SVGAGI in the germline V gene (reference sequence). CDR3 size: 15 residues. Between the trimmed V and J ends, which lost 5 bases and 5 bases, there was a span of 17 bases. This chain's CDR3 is CASSGASLWGDTQYF. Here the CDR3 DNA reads TGTGCCAGCAGTGGCGCCTCCTTGTGGGGAGATACGCAGTATTTT.

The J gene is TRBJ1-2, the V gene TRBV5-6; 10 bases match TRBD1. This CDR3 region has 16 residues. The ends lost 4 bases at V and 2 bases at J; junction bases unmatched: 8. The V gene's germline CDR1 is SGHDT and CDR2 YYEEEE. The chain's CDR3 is CASSPLRTGGNYGYTF. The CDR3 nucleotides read TGTGCCAGCAGCCCTCTTAGGACAGGGGGAAACTATGGCTACACCTTC.

The CDR3 nucleotides read TGCGCCAGCAGCCAAGATGGAGCGGGAGCGGCAGATACGCAGTATTTT. Encoded protein: CASSQDGAGAADTQYF. This chain joins TRBV4-3 and TRBJ2-3; 8 bases align to TRBD2. V trimming: 0 bases; J trimming: 4 bases; junction bases outside the gene matches: 6. This CDR3 is 16 amino acids long. Germline CDR1 and CDR2: LGHNA and YSLEER.

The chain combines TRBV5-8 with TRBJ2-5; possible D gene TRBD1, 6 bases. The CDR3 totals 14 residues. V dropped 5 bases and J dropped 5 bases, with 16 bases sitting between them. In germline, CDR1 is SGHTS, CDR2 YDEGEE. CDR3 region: CASSLKDSPETQYF. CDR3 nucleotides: TGTGCCAGCAGTCTAAAGGACAGCCCTGAGACCCAGTACTTC.

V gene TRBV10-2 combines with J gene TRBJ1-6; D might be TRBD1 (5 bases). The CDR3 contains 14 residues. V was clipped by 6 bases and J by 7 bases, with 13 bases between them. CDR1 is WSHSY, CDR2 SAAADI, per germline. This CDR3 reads CASSPGPGNSPLHF. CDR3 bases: TGCGCCAGCAGCCCGGGACCCGGGAATTCACCCCTCCACTTT.

Here the CDR3 DNA reads TGCAGCGCGGAGAGGGCAGATACGCAGTATTTT. Translating it yields CSAERADTQYF. V and J are TRBV29-1 and TRBJ2-3; TRBD2 is a possible D gene (5 bases). Per the germline V gene, CDR1 is SQVTM and CDR2 is ANQGSEA. The CDR3 is made up of 11 amino acids. V was cut by 7 bases and J by 4 bases, with 9 bases left in between.

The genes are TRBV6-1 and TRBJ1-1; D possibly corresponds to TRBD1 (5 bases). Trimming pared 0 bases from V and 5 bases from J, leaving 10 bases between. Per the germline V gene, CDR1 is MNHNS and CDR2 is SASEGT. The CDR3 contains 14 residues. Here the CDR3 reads CASSEALGGTEAFF. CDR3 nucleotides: TGTGCCAGCAGTGAAGCACTGGGGGGGACTGAAGCTTTCTTT.

The CDR3 loop is CAWSVQYEQFF. CDR3 sequence (DNA): TGTGCCTGGAGTGTACAGTATGAGCAGTTCTTC. The chain employs TRBV30 and TRBJ2-1; D gene ambiguous. Germline-derived CDR1 and CDR2 are GTSNPN and SVGIG (reference sequence). V lost 0 bases, J lost 8 bases, and 5 bases lay in between. The CDR3 covers 11 residues.

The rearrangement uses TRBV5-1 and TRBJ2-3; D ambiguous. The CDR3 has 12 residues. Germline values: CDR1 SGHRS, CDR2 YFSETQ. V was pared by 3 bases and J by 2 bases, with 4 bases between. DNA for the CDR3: TGCGCCAGCAGCTCGAACACAGATACGCAGTATTTT. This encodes CASSSNTDTQYF.

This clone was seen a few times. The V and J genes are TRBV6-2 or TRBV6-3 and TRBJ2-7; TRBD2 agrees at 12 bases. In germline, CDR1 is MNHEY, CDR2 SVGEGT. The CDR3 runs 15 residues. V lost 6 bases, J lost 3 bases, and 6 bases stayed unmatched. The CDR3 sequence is CASSPSGLAGYEQYF. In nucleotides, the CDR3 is TGTGCCAGCAGCCCATCGGGACTAGCGGGCTACGAGCAGTACTTC.

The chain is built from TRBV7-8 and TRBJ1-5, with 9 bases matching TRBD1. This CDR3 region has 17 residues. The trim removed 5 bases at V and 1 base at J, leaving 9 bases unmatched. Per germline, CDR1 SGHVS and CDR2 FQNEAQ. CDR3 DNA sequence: TGTGCCAGCAGCCCCGGGACAGGGTTCACGAGCAATCAGCCCCAGCATTTT. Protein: CASSPGTGFTSNQPQHF.